Listed below are T cell receptor beta chains from one sample, sequenced in a study of blood T cell repertoires in COVID-19. Only in-frame clones appear in the TCRdb table, and some are missing; sequencing was by immunoSEQ multiplex PCR. The table shows 200,000 to 250,000 clones, with roughly 90% occurring only once. The sequenced material came from PBMCs or T cells enriched from blood (not recorded which). The receptor source for this set is a woman aged 45-65 years in a cohort exposed to, infected with or recovered from COVID-19 (not recorded which). Both conserved end residues are trimmed from each CDR3.

cdr3_aa	j_call	v_call
ASSLRGRNEQF	TRBJ2-1	TRBV6-5
ASSQLAGETQY	TRBJ2-5	TRBV3-1/TRBV3-2
ASSLILRDRGLRNYGYT	TRBJ1-2	TRBV4-2
ASSVRRTGGMDEKLF	TRBJ1-4	TRBV19
AISDSVGDYGYT	TRBJ1-2	TRBV10-3
ASRGTGANEKLF	TRBJ1-4	TRBV2
ASSFYSSPLH	TRBJ1-6	TRBV5-4
AIRTLGVADTGELF	TRBJ2-2	TRBV10-3
SARRLGYT	TRBJ1-2	TRBV20-1
ASSQGDRGTRGYT	TRBJ1-2	TRBV3-1/TRBV3-2
ASSRDRGTRTDTQY	TRBJ2-3	TRBV5-1
ASSGPQGGAYEQY	TRBJ2-7	TRBV9
ASSGDRFTDTQY	TRBJ2-3	TRBV5-1
ATSDLPTPTDRDT	TRBJ1-2	TRBV24-1
ASSQDIGGTGNTIY	TRBJ1-3	TRBV4-3
ASSLAGGTYNEQF	TRBJ2-1	TRBV5-4
ASSLAPYNEQF	TRBJ2-1	TRBV5-1
AWSVTGNNEQF	TRBJ2-1	TRBV30
ASSDRRTGARGKLF	TRBJ1-4	TRBV7-9
ASTRAVGTGELF	TRBJ2-2	TRBV2
ASSQARGLAGEDTQY	TRBJ2-3	TRBV4-1
ASGARAEAF	TRBJ1-1	TRBV6-4
ASRGGTGNTEAF	TRBJ1-1	TRBV6-5
ASSYNSRKPGNTIY	TRBJ1-3	TRBV6-5
ASSFRGGKGLF	TRBJ1-4	TRBV7-8
ASSLETQY	TRBJ2-5	TRBV11-2
SVEAFGHRGSQETQY	TRBJ2-5	TRBV29-1
ASSLSPGYGYT	TRBJ1-2	TRBV7-3
ASSSGERNSPLH	TRBJ1-6	TRBV7-9
ASSLRRQGLETQY	TRBJ2-5	TRBV5-6
ASSPLAGGPNEQF	TRBJ2-1	TRBV5-1
AISSTRNQPQH	TRBJ1-5	TRBV10-3
ASSLELAVLDTEAF	TRBJ1-1	TRBV5-4
ASSLRQGYEQY	TRBJ2-7	TRBV5-1
ASSYRGSNEQF	TRBJ2-1	TRBV27
ASSQDAGISGNTIY	TRBJ1-3	TRBV14
ASSLGNGGGDTGELF	TRBJ2-2	TRBV28
ASSHTGVNTEAF	TRBJ1-1	TRBV7-9
ASRGPGQGETQY	TRBJ2-5	TRBV28
ATSREAQPQH	TRBJ1-5	TRBV15
ASSQERGRADTQY	TRBJ2-3	TRBV3-1/TRBV3-2
ASSPTSGGVYEQY	TRBJ2-7	TRBV18
ASRTGNTDTQY	TRBJ2-3	TRBV12-3/TRBV12-4
ASSPRARHTGGNTIY	TRBJ1-3	TRBV19